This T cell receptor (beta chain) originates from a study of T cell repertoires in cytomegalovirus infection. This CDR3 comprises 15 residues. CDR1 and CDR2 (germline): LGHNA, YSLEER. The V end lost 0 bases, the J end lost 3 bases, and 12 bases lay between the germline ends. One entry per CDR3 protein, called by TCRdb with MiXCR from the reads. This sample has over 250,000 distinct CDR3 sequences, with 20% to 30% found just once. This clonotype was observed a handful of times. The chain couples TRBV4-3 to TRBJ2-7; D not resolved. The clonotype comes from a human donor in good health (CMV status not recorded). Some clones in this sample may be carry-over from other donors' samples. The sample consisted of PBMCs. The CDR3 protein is CASSQERSFSYEQYF. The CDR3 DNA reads TGCGCCAGCAGCCAAGAAAGGAGCTTCAGCTACGAGCAGTACTTC.